This T cell receptor (beta chain) was found in a study of OX40 agonist ivuxolimab in advanced cancers. V lost 0 bases and J lost 2, with 5 bases in between. The CDR3 is 13 amino acids. Germline V lookup: CDR1 SGDLS, CDR2 YYNGEE. Profiled with immunoSEQ multiplex PCR; TCRdb holds only in-frame clones, not every one. The sample lists tens of thousands of clones, 80% seen once, with around 9.3% in the top ten. The sequence came from an adult with an advanced solid tumor such as melanoma, head and neck, liver or kidney cancer. V gene TRBV9 combines with J gene TRBJ2-5; D ambiguous. Sample: CD4+ or CD8+ T cells sorted from blood, taken in a trial of the OX40 agonist ivuxolimab. This CDR3 reads CASSVGWQETQYF. The CDR3, as DNA: TGTGCCAGCAGCGTAGGTTGGCAAGAGACCCAGTACTTC.